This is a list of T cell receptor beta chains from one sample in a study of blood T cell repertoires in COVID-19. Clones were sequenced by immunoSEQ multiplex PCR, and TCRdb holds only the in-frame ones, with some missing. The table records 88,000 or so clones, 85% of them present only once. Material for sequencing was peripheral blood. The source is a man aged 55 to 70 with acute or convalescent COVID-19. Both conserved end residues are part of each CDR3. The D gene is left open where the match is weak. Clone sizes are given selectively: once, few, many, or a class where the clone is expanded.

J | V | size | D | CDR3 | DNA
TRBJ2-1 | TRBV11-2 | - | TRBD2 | CASSFRASGNNEQFF | TGTGCCAGCAGCTTTAGGGCTAGCGGGAACAATGAGCAGTTCTTC
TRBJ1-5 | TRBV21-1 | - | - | CASSKGAGLQPQHF | TGTGCCAGCAGCAAAGGGGCGGGATTACAGCCCCAGCATTTT
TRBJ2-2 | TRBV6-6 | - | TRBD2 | CASSYAGGGVTGELFF | TGTGCCAGCAGTTATGCGGGCGGGGGTGTCACCGGGGAGCTGTTTTTT
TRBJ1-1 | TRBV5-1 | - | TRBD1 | CASSLEGQATEAFF | TGCGCCAGCAGCTTGGAGGGACAGGCCACTGAAGCTTTCTTT
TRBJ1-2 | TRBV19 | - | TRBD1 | CASSLGTGAPLYGYTF | TGTGCCAGTAGTCTCGGGACAGGGGCTCCCCTCTATGGCTACACCTTC
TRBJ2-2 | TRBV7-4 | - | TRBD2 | CASSSGLAGDTGELFF | TGTGCCAGCAGCTCGGGACTAGCGGGGGACACCGGGGAGCTGTTTTTT
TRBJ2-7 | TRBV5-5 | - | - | CASSLNPAYEQYF | TGTGCCAGCAGCTTGAATCCGGCCTACGAGCAGTACTTC
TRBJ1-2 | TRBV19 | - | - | CASSYKFANYGYTF | TGTGCCAGTAGTTACAAATTTGCTAACTATGGCTACACCTTC
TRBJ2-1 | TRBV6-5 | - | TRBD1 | CASSYRGHEQFF | TGTGCCAGCAGTTACAGGGGGCATGAGCAGTTCTTC
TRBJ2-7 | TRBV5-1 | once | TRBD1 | CASSPRTGVVPPYEQYF | TGCGCCAGCAGCCCGCGGACAGGGGTAGTCCCCCCCTACGAGCAGTACTTC
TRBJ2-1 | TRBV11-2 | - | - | CASSGQLSSYNEQFF | TGTGCCAGCAGCGGACAACTGAGCTCCTACAATGAGCAGTTCTTC
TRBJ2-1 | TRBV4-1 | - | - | CASSQSSAGRYNEQFF | TGCGCCAGCAGCCAATCTAGCGCGGGGAGATACAATGAGCAGTTCTTC
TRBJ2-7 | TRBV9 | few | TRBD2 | CASSASLAGNRYEQYF | TGTGCCAGCAGCGCCTCTCTAGCGGGAAATAGATACGAGCAGTACTTC
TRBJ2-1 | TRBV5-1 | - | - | CASSSQGSSYNEQFF | TGCGCCAGCAGCTCCCAGGGGAGCTCCTACAATGAGCAGTTCTTC
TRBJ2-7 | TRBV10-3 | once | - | CAISETGNEQYF | TGTGCCATCAGTGAGACAGGGAACGAGCAGTACTTC
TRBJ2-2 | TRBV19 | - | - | CASSIALTGELFF | TGTGCCAGTAGTATAGCTCTCACCGGGGAGCTGTTTTTT